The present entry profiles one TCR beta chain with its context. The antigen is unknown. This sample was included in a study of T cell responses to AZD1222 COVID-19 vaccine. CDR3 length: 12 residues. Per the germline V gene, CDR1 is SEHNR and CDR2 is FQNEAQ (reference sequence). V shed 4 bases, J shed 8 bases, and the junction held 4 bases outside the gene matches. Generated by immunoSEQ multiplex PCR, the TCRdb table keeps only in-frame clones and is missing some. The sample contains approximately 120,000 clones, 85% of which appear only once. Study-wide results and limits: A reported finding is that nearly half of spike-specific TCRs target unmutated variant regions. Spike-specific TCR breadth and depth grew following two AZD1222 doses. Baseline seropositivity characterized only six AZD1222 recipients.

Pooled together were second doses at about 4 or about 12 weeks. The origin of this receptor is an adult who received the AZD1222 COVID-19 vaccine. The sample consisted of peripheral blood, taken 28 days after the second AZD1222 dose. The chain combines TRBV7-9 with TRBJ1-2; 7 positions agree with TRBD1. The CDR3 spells CASSSTGNGYTF. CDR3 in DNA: TGTGCCAGCAGCTCGACAGGGAACGGCTACACCTTC.